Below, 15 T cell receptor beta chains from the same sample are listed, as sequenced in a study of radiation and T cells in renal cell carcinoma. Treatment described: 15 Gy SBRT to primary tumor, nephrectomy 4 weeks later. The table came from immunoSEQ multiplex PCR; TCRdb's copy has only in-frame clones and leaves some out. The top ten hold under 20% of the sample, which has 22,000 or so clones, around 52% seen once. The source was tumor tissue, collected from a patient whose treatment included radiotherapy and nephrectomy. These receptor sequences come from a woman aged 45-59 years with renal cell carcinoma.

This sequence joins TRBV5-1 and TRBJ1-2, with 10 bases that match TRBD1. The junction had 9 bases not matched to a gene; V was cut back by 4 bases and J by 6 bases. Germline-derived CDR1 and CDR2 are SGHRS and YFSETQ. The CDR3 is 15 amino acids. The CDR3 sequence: CASSIRTGGMNGYTF. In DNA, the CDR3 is TGCGCCAGCAGCATCCGGACAGGGGGTATGAATGGCTACACCTTC.

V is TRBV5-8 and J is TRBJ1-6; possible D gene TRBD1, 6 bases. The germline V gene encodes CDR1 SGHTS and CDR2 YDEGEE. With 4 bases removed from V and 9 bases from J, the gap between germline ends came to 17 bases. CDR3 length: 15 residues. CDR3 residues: CASSTTGRGSSPLHF. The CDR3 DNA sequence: TGTGCCAGCAGCACGACAGGAAGGGGAAGTTCACCCCTCCACTTT.

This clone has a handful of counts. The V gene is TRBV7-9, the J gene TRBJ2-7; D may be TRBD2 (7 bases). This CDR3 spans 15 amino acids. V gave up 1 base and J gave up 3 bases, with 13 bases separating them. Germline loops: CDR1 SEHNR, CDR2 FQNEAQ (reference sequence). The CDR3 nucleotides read TGTGCCAGCAGCTTAGTTTCCGGGGGGCACTACGAGCAGTACTTC. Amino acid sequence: CASSLVSGGHYEQYF.

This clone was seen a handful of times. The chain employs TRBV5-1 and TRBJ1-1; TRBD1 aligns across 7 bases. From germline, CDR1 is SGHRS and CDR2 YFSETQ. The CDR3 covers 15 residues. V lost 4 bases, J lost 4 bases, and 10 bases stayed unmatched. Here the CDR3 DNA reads TGCGCCAGCAGCCTAACCGGGACAGAGCTCACTGAAGCTTTCTTT. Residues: CASSLTGTELTEAFF.

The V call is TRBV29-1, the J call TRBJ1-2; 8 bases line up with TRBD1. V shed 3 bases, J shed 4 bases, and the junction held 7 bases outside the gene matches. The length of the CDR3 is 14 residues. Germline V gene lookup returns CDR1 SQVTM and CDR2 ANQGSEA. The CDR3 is CSVDSGGPGYGYTF. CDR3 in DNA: TGCAGCGTTGATTCAGGGGGCCCCGGCTATGGCTACACCTTC.

CDR3: CASSLMVRNNQPQHF. Here the CDR3 DNA reads TGTGCCAGCAGCTTAATGGTCAGAAACAATCAGCCCCAGCATTTT. This chain joins TRBV7-2 and TRBJ1-5; D gene uncertain. CDR3 length: 15 amino acids. Trimming shortened V by 2 bases and J by 3 bases, and 11 bases separated the two germline ends. Germline CDR1 is SGHTA and CDR2 is FQGNSA.

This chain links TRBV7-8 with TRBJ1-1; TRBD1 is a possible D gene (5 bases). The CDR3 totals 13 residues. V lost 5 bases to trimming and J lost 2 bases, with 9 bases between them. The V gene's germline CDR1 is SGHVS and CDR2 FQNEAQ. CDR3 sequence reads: CASSAGYNTEAFF. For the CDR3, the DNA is TGTGCCAGCAGCGCAGGGTACAACACTGAAGCTTTCTTT.

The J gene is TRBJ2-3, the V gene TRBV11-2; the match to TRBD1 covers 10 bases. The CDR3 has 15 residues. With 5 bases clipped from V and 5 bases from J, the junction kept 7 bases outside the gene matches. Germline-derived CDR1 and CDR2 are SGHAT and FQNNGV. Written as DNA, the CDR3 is TGTGCCAGCAGCCCGGGACAGGGGAAAATAGATACGCAGTATTTT. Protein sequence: CASSPGQGKIDTQYF.

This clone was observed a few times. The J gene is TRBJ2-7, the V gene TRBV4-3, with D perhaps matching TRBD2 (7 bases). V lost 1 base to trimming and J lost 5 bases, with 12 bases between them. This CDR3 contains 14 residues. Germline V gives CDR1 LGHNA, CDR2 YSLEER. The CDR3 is CASSQGTGGHEQYF. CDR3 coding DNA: TGCGCCAGCAGCCAAGGGACGGGGGGCCACGAGCAGTACTTC.

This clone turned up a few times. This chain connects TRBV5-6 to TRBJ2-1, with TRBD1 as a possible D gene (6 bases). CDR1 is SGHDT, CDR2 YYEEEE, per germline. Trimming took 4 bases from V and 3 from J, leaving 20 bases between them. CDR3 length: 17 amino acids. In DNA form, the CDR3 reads TGTGCCAGCAGCGCCCGACAAACAGGGCGGCACTACAATGAGCAGTTCTTC. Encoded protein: CASSARQTGRHYNEQFF.

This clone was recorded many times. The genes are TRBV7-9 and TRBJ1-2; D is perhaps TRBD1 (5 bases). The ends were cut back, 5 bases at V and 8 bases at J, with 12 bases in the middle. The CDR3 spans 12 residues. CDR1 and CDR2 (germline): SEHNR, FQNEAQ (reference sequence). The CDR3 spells CASSPGQGGYTF. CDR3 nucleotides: TGTGCCAGCAGCCCCGGACAAGGGGGCTACACCTTC.

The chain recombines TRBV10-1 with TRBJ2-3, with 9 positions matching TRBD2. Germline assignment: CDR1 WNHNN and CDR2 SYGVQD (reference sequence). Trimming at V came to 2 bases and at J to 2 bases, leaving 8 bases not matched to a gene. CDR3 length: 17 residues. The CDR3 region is CASSEMGVAGDTDTQYF. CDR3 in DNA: TGCGCCAGCAGTGAGATGGGGGTAGCGGGAGACACAGATACGCAGTATTTT.

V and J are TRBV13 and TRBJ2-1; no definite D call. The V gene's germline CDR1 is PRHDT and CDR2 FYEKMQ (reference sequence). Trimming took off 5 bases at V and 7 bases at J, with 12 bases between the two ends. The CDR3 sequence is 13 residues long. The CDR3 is CASSQQPENEQFF. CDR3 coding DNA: TGTGCCAGCAGCCAGCAACCGGAGAATGAGCAGTTCTTC.

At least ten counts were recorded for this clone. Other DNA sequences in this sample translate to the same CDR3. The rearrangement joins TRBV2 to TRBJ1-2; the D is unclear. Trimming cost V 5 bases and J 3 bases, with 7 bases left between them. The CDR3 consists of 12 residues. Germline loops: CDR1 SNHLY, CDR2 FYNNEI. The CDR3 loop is CASSPQYYGYTF. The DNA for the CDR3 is TGTGCCAGCAGTCCGCAGTACTATGGCTACACCTTC. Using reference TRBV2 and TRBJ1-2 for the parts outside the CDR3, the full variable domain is EPEVTQTPSHQVTQMGQEVILRCVPISNHLYFYWYRQILGQKVEFLVSFYNNEISEKSEIFDDQFSVERPDGSNFTLKIRSTKLEDSAMYFCASSPQYYGYTFGSGTRLTVV.

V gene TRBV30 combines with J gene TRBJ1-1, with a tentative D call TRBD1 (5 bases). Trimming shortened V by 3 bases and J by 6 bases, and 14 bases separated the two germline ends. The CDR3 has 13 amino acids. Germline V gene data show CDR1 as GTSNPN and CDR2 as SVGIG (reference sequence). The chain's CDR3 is CAWRLFRDAEAFF. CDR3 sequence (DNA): TGTGCCTGGAGACTCTTCAGGGACGCTGAAGCTTTCTTT. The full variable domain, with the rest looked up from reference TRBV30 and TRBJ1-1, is SQTIHQWPATLVQPVGSPLSLECTVEGTSNPNLYWYRQAAGRGLQLLFYSVGIGQISSEVPQNLSASRPQDRQFILSSKKLLLSDSGFYLCAWRLFRDAEAFFGQGTRLTVV.